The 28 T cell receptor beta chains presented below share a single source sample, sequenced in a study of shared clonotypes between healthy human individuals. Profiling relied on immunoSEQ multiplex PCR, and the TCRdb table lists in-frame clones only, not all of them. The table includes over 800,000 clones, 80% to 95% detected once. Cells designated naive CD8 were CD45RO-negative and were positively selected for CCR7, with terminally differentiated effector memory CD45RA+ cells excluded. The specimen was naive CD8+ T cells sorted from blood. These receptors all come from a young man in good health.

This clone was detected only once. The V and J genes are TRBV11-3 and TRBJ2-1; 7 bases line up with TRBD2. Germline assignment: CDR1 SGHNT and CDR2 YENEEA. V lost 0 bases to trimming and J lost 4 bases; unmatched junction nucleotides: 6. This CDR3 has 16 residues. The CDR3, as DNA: TGTGCCAGCAGCTTAGAGATGGCGGGAGTGTACAATGAGCAGTTCTTC. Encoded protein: CASSLEMAGVYNEQFF. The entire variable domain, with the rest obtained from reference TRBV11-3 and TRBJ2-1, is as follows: EAGVVQSPRYKIIEKKQPVAFWCNPISGHNTLYWYLQNLGQGPELLIRYENEEAVDDSQLPKDRFSAERLKGVDSTLKIQPAELGDSAVYLCASSLEMAGVYNEQFFGPGTRLTVL.

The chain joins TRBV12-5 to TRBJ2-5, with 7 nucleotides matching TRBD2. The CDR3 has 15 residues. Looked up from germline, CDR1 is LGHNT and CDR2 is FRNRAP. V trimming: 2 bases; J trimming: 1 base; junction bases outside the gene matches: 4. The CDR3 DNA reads TGTGCTAGTGGTTTGACTAAGCGGGGCCAAGAGACCCAGTACTTC. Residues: CASGLTKRGQETQYF.

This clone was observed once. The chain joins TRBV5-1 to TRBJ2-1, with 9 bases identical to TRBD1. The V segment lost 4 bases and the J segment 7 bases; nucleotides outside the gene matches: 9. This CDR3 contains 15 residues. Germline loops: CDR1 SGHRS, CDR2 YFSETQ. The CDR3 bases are TGCGCCAGCAGCCTCGACGGGACAGGGTGGAATGAGCAGTTCTTC. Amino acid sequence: CASSLDGTGWNEQFF.

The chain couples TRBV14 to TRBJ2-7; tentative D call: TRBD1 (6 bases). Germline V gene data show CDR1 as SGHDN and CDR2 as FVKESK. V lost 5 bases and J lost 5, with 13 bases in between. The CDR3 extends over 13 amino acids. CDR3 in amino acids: CASSRYRAHEQYF. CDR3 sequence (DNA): TGTGCCAGCAGCAGATACAGGGCCCACGAGCAGTACTTC.

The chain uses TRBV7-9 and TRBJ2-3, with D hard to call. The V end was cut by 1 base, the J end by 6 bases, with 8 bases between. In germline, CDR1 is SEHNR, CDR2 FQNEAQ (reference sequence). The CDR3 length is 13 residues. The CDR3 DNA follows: TGTGCCAGCAGCTTAGTCGGGCCGGATACGCAGTATTTT. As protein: CASSLVGPDTQYF.

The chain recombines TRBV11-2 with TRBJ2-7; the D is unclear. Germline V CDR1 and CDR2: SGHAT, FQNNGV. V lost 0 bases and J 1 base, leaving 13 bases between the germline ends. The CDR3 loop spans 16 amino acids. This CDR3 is CASSLDGGRSSYEQYF. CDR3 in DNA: TGTGCCAGCAGCTTAGATGGCGGTCGATCTTCCTACGAGCAGTACTTC.

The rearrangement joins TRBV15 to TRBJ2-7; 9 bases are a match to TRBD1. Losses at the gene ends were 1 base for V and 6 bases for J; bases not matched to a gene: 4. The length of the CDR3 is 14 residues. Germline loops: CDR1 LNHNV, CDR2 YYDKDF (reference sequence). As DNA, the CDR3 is TGTGCCACCAGCAGAGGGACAGGGGAGTTCGAGCAGTACTTC. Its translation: CATSRGTGEFEQYF.

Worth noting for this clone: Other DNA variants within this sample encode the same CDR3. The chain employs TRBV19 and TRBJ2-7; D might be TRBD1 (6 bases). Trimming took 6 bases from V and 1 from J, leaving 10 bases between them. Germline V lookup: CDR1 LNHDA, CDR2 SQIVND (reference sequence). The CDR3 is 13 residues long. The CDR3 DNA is TGTGCCAGTAGCACAGGGCCGTCCTACGAGCAGTACTTC. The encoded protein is CASSTGPSYEQYF. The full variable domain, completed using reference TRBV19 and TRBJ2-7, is DGGITQSPKYLFRKEGQNVTLSCEQNLNHDAMYWYRQDPGQGLRLIYYSQIVNDFQKGDIAEGYSVSREKKESFPLTVTSAQKNPTAFYLCASSTGPSYEQYFGPGTRLTVT.

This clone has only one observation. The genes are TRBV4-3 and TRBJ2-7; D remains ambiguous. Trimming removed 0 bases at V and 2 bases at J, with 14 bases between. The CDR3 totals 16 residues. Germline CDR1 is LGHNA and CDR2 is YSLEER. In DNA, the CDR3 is TGCGCCAGCAGCCAAGATTTCTCGGGTCTACCCTACGAGCAGTACTTC. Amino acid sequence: CASSQDFSGLPYEQYF.

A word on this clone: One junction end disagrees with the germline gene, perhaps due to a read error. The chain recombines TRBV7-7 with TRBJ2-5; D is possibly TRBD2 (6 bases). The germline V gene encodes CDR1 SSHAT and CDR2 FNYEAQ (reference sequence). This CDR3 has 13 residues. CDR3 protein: CASSLRGRETQYF. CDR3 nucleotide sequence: TGTGCTAGCAGCTTACGGGGGAGGGAGACCCAGTACTTC.

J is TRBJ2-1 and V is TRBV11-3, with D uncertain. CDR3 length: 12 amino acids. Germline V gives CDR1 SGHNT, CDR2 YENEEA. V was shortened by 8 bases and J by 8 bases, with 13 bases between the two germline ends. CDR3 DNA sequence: TGTGCCAGCGGGGTAATAGGCCATGAGCAGTTCTTC. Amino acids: CASGVIGHEQFF.

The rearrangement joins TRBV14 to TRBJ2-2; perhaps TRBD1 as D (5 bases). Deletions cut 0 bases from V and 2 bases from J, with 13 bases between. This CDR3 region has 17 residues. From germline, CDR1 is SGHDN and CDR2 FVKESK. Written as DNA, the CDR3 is TGTGCCAGCAGCCAAGATCGGCCAGGGTTTAACACCGGGGAGCTGTTTTTT. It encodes CASSQDRPGFNTGELFF.

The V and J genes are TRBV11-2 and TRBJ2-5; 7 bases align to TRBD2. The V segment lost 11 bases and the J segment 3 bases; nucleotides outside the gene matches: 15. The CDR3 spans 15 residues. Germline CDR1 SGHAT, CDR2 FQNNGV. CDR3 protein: CAVSAGDLREETQYF. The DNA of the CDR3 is TGTGCCGTCTCCGCGGGGGATCTGAGGGAAGAGACCCAGTACTTC.

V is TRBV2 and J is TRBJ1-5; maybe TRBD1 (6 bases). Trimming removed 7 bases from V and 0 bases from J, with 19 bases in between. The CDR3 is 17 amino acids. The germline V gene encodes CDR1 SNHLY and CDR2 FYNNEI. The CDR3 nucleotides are TGTGCCAGCAAGGGACAACGATCGGGAAATAGCAATCAGCCCCAGCATTTT. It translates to CASKGQRSGNSNQPQHF.

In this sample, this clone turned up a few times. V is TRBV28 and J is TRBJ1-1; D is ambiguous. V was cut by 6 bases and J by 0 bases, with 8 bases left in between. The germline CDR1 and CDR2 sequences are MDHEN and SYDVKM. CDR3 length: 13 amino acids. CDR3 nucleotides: TGTGCCAGCAGCCCGGTCATGAACACTGAAGCTTTCTTT. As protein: CASSPVMNTEAFF.

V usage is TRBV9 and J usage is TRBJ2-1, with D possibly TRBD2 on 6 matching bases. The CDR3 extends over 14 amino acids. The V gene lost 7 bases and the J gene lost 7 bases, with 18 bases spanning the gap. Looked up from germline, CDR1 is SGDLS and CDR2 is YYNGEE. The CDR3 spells CASSRGGLGNEQFF. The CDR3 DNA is TGTGCCAGCTCCCGAGGAGGGCTAGGAAATGAGCAGTTCTTC. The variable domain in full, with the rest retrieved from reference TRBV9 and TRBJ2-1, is DSGVTQTPKHLITATGQRVTLRCSPRSGDLSVYWYQQSLDQGLQFLIQYYNGEERAKGNILERFSAQQFPDLHSELNLSSLELGDSALYFCASSRGGLGNEQFFGPGTRLTVL.

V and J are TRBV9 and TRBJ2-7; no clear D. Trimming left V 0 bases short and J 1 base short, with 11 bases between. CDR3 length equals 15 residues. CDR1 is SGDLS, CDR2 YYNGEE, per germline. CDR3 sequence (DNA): TGTGCCAGCAGCGTAGACTCGTTATCGTCCTACGAGCAGTACTTC. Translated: CASSVDSLSSYEQYF.

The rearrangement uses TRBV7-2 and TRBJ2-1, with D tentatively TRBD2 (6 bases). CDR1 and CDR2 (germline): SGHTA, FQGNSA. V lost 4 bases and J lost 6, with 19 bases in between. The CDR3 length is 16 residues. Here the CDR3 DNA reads TGTGCCAGCAGCTCTAGCGTTGGACTGGCAATCAATGAGCAGTTCTTC. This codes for CASSSSVGLAINEQFF.

CDR3 amino acids: CASSIADRRTDEQYF. The CDR3 DNA is TGTGCCAGTAGTATCGCCGACAGGCGGACTGACGAGCAGTACTTC. The V and J genes are TRBV19 and TRBJ2-7; weak D call: TRBD1 (6 bases). The CDR3 sequence is 15 residues long. The V gene lost 3 bases and the J gene lost 5 bases, with 17 bases spanning the gap. Germline values: CDR1 LNHDA, CDR2 SQIVND (reference sequence).

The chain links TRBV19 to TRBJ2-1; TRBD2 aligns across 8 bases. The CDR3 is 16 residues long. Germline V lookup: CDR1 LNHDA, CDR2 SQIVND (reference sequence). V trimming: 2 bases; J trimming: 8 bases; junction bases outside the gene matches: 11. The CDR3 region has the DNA TGTGCCAGTAGTATATCATCCAGCGGGGGACTTGATGAGCAGTTCTTC. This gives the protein CASSISSSGGLDEQFF.

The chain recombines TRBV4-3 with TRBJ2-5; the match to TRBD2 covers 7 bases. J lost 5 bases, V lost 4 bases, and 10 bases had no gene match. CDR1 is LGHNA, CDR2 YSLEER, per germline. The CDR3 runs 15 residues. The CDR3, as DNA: TGCGCCAGCAGCCCCTCCAGTGCGGGAGAGGAGACCCAGTACTTC. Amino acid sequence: CASSPSSAGEETQYF.

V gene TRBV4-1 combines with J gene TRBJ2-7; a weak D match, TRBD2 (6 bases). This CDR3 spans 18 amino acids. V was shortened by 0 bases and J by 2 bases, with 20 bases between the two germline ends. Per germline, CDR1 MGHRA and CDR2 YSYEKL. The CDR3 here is CASSQDDRADGLTYEQYF. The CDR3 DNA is TGCGCCAGCAGCCAAGACGACCGAGCCGACGGACTAACCTACGAGCAGTACTTC.

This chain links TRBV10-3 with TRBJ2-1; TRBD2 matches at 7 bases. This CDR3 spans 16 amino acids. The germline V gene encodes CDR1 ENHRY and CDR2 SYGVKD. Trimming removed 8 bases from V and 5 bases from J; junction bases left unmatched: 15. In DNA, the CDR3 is TGTGCCATCGCGGGGGAGAGCGGACTAGTGGACAATGAGCAGTTCTTC. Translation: CAIAGESGLVDNEQFF.

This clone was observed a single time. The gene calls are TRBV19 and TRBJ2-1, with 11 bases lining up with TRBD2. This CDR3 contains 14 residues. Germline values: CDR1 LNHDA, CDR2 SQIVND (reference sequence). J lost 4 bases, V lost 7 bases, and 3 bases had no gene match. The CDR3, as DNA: TGTGCCAGTACCCGACTAGCGGGGTACAATGAGCAGTTCTTC. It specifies CASTRLAGYNEQFF.

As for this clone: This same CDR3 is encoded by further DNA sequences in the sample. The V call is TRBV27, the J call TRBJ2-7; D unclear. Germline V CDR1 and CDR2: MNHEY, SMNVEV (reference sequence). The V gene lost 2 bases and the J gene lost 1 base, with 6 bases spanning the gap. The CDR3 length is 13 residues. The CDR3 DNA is TGTGCCAGCAGTTTACGGGTATCCTACGAGCAGTACTTC. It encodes CASSLRVSYEQYF.

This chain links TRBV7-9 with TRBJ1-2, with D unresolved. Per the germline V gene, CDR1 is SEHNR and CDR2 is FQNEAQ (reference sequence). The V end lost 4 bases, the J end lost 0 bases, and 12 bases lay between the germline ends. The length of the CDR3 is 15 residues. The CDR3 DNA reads TGTGCCAGCAGCTCAGCTTTCGTTTCTAACTATGGCTACACCTTC. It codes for CASSSAFVSNYGYTF.

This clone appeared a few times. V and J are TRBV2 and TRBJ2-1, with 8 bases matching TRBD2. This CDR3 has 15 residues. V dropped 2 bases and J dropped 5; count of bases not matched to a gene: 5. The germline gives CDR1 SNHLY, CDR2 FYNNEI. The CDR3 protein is CASSETTSGHNEQFF. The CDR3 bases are TGTGCCAGCAGTGAAACTACTAGCGGTCACAATGAGCAGTTCTTC.

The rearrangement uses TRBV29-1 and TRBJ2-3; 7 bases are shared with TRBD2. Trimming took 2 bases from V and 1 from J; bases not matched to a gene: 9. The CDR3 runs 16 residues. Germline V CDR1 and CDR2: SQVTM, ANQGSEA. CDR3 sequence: CSVESWAGEGTDTQYF. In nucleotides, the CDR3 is TGCAGCGTTGAAAGTTGGGCGGGAGAAGGCACAGATACGCAGTATTTT.